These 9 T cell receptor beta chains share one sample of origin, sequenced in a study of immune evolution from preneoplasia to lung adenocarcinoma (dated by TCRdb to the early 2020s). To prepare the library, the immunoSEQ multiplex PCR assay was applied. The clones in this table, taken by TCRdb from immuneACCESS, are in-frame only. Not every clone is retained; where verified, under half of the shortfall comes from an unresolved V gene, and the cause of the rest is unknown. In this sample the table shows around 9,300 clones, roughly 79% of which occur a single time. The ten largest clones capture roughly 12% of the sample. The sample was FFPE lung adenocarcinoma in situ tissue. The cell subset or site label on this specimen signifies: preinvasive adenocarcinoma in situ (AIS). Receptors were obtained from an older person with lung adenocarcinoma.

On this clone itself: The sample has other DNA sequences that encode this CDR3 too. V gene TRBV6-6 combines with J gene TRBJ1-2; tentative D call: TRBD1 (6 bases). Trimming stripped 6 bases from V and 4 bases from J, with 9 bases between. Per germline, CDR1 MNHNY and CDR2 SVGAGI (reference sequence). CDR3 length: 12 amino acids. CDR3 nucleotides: TGTGCCAGCAGCTTGGACAGCTATGGCTACACCTTC. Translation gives CASSLDSYGYTF.

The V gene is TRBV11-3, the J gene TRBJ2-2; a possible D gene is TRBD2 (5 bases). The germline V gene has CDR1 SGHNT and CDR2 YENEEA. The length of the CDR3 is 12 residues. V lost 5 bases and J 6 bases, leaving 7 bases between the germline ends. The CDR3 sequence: CASSREAGELFF. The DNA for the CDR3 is TGTGCCAGCAGCCGGGAAGCCGGGGAGCTGTTTTTT.

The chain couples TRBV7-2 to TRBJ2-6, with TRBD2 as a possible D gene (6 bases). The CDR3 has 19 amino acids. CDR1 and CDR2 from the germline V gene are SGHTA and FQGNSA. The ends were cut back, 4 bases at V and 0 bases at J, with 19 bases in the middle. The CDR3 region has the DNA TGTGCCAGCAGCTCACCGAGGTCGGGGGACCACTCTGGGGCCAACGTCCTGACTTTC. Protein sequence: CASSSPRSGDHSGANVLTF.

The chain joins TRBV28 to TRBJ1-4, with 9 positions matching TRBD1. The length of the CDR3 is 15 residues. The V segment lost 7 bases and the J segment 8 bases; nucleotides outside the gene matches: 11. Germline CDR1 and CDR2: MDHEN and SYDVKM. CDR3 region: CASNTKTGGEEKLFF. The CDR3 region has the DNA TGTGCCAGCAATACAAAGACAGGGGGGGAAGAAAAACTGTTTTTT. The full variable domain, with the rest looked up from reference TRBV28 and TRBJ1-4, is DVKVTQSSRYLVKRTGEKVFLECVQDMDHENMFWYRQDPGLGLRLIYFSYDVKMKEKGDIPEGYSVSREKKERFSLILESASTNQTSMYLCASNTKTGGEEKLFFGSGTQLSVL.

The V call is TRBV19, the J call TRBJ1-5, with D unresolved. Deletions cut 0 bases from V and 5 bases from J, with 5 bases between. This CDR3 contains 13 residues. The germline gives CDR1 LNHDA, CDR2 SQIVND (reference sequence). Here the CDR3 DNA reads TGTGCCAGTAGTATAGACTCCTATCAGCCCCAGCATTTT. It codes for CASSIDSYQPQHF.

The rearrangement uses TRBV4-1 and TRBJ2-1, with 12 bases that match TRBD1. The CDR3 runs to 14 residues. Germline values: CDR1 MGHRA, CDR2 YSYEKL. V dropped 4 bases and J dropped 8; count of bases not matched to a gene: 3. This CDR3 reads CASSPGTGGDEQFF. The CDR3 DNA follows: TGCGCCAGCAGCCCCGGGACAGGGGGCGATGAGCAGTTCTTC.

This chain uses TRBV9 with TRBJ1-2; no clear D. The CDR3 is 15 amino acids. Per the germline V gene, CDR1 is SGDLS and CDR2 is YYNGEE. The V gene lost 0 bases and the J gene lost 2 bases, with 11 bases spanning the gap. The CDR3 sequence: CASSVGHYRNYGYTF. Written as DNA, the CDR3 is TGTGCCAGCAGCGTAGGTCATTATCGGAACTATGGCTACACCTTC.

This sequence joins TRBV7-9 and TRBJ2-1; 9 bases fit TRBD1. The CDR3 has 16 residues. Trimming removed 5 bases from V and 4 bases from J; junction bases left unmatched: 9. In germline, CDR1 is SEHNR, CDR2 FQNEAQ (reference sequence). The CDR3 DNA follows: TGTGCCAGCAGCGGGACAGGGCGAGGGGTTTACAATGAGCAGTTCTTC. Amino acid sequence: CASSGTGRGVYNEQFF.

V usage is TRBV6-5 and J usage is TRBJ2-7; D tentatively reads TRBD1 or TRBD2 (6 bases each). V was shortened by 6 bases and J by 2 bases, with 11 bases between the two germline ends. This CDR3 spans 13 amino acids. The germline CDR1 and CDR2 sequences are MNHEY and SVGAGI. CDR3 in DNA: TGTGCCAGCAGAAGGGGGGTTCCCTACGAGCAGTACTTC. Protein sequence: CASRRGVPYEQYF.